Below are 4 T cell receptor beta chains sequenced from a single sample in a study of CD8 T cells in Susac syndrome. With random hexamers, reverse transcription was performed on 0.5 to 1 ug of RNA. TCRdb analysed the immunoSEQ multiplex PCR reads with MiXCR anew, one entry per CDR3 protein. The sample consists of about 180,000 distinct CDR3 sequences, 90% to 96% of them appearing once. What was sequenced was CD4+ T cells from PBMCs. The receptor set was obtained from a human donor with Susac syndrome.

J is TRBJ1-5 and V is TRBV2, with TRBD1 as a possible D gene (5 bases). V lost 4 bases, J lost 4 bases, and 5 bases lay in between. The CDR3 sequence is 12 residues long. In germline, CDR1 is SNHLY, CDR2 FYNNEI. The CDR3 DNA follows: TGTGCCAGCAGTGGGACAAATCAGCCCCAGCATTTT. Translated: CASSGTNQPQHF.

This chain connects TRBV7-3 to TRBJ2-4; a possible D gene is TRBD1 (5 bases). Germline CDR1 SGHTA, CDR2 FQGTGA. The CDR3 has 14 amino acids. V was pared by 4 bases and J by 6 bases, with 13 bases between. The CDR3 sequence: CASSSGQGANIQYF. CDR3 bases: TGTGCCAGCAGCTCGGGCCAAGGGGCAAACATTCAGTACTTC.

The chain combines TRBV28 with TRBJ1-5; 9 bases agree with TRBD1. The V segment lost 10 bases and the J segment 6 bases; nucleotides outside the gene matches: 13. CDR1 MDHEN and CDR2 SYDVKM come from the germline V gene. The CDR3 covers 15 residues. As DNA, the CDR3 is TGTGCCACCTCGTCGAGGGACAGGGTTTTTCAGCCCCAGCATTTT. Protein sequence: CATSSRDRVFQPQHF.

This clonotype has a single count. The V and J genes are TRBV28 and TRBJ2-4; no reliable D call. This CDR3 spans 16 amino acids. Germline V gene data show CDR1 as MDHEN and CDR2 as SYDVKM. V lost 1 base to trimming and J lost 0 bases, with 10 bases between them. CDR3 in amino acids: CASSLSQLLAKNIQYF. Here the CDR3 DNA reads TGTGCCAGCAGTTTATCTCAGCTGTTAGCCAAAAACATTCAGTACTTC.